Listed below are T cell receptor beta chains from one sample, sequenced in a study of graft-versus-host responses after intestinal transplantation. These receptors' antigens are unknown. Method: immunoSEQ multiplex PCR; TCRdb's copy keeps in-frame clones and lacks some. In the table there are approximately 88,000 clones, approximately 87% of which are singletons. This material consisted of unstimulated CD4+ T cells sorted from spleen or lymph node cells, taken before intestinal transplant. The source of these receptors is a human donor who received an intestinal transplant. Each CDR3 is given without its conserved first and last residue.

v_call | cdr3_aa
TRBV18 | ASSQDRGGTEAF
TRBV5-4 | ASSLGGTSGNTIY
TRBV5-6 | ASSLRGVSGANVLT
TRBV5-4 | ASSSGQPNTEAF
TRBV10-3 | AISPGTSGGHGELF
TRBV19 | ASRSQRGNTEAF
TRBV6-1 | ASSEPPRVGAITNEQF
TRBV4-1 | ASSQGALTNEKLF
TRBV10-1 | ASSETGGYEQY
TRBV11-1 | ASSLGGLGDTQY
TRBV4-1 | ASSQRAGGLPQH
TRBV5-1 | ASSLGDRGDYGYT
TRBV25-1 | ASSEGGLVEQY
TRBV5-1 | ASSLPTGTEQY
TRBV2 | ASSGSRNTGELF
TRBV2 | ASMEQGANQPQH
TRBV7-9 | ASSPGGAWGTGELF
TRBV9 | ASSVEGGGHREQF
TRBV13 | ASSGQGAEGAF
TRBV6-5 | ASSYGGGPGELF
TRBV6-1 | ASSEAGGGSSYNSPLH
TRBV18 | ASSPPDRAQPQH
TRBV19 | ASSISPVSGNTIY
TRBV27 | ASSQGFEQY
TRBV6-5 | ASSPRLGGREKLF
TRBV18 | ASSPPSETRNTIY
TRBV11-2 | ASSLVGGVTDTQY
TRBV7-9 | ASSSGGEEF
TRBV10-3 | AISDGLPAGHEQY
TRBV11-2 | ASSTEPDRGNSPLH
TRBV4-1 | ASSPRTSGGTGETQY
TRBV6-5 | ASSGGTGLNTEAF
TRBV2 | ASNPGQVVRELF
TRBV14 | ASRWGGTDTQY
TRBV4-2 | ASSPSSGGEQYTQY
TRBV29-1 | SVIWWPGGGDEQF
TRBV6-5 | ASLGPNSPLH
TRBV13 | ASSAGTYRGLSYGYT
TRBV5-1 | ASSLVGLAGGSNEQF
TRBV2 | ASMTGTGFEQY
TRBV7-9 | ASSPTEYGYT
TRBV18 | ASSPARTGGVDTQY
TRBV27 | ASSSPGTSGDNEQF
TRBV6-1 | ASPGGGAGPEAF
TRBV18 | ASRKQGTYEQY
TRBV11-2 | ASSLATGSTYEQY
TRBV7-2 | ASSLGTSGGPATDTQY